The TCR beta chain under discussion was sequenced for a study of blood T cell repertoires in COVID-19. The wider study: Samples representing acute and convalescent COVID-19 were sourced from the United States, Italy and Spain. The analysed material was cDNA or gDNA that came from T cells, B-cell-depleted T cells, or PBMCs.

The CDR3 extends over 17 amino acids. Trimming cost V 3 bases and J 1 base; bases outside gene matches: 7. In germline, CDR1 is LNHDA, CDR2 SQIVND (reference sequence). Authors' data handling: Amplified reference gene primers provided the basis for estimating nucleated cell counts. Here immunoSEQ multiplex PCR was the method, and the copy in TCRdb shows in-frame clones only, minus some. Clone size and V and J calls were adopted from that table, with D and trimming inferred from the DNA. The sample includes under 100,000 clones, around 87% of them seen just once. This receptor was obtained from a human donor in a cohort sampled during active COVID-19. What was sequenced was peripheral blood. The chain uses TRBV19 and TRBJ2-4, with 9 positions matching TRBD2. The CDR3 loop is CASSIDNSGGAKNIQYF. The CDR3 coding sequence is TGTGCCAGTAGTATCGACAATAGCGGGGGTGCCAAAAACATTCAGTACTTC.